The 18 T cell receptor beta chains presented below share a single source sample, sequenced in a study of blood T cell repertoires in COVID-19. Method: immunoSEQ multiplex PCR; TCRdb's copy keeps in-frame clones and lacks some. The sample gives 150,000 or so clones, around 88% of which show up once; about 5% is in the top ten. The material sequenced was peripheral blood. These receptors were obtained from a human donor in a cohort sampled during active COVID-19.

The chain carries TRBV29-1 and TRBJ2-3; 12 positions agree with TRBD2. V shed 6 bases and J 3 bases; nucleotides not matched to a gene: 10. This CDR3 spans 16 amino acids. CDR1 is SQVTM, CDR2 ANQGSEA, per germline. The CDR3 spells CSVLGLAGIGTDTQYF. The CDR3 coding sequence is TGCAGCGTCCTCGGACTAGCGGGGATCGGGACAGATACGCAGTATTTT.

The V call is TRBV4-1, the J call TRBJ2-3, with D perhaps matching TRBD1 (6 bases). Germline-derived CDR1 and CDR2 are MGHRA and YSYEKL. The CDR3 totals 13 residues. The germline V and J ends were trimmed by 5 bases and 3 bases, with 9 bases remaining between them. As DNA, the CDR3 is TGCGCCAGCAGCTGGGGGCGGACAGATACGCAGTATTTT. It translates to CASSWGRTDTQYF.

V gene TRBV5-1 combines with J gene TRBJ1-5, with 9 bases matching TRBD1. The CDR3 extends over 15 amino acids. Per germline, CDR1 SGHRS and CDR2 YFSETQ. The junction had 4 bases not matched to a gene; V was cut back by 4 bases and J by 2 bases. In DNA, the CDR3 is TGCGCCAGCAGCGCGGGACAGGGTGGCAATCAGCCCCAGCATTTT. As protein: CASSAGQGGNQPQHF. Full variable domain (remainder filled in from reference TRBV5-1 and TRBJ1-5): KAGVTQTPRYLIKTRGQQVTLSCSPISGHRSVSWYQQTPGQGLQFLFEYFSETQRNKGNFPGRFSGRQFSNSRSEMNVSTLELGDSALYLCASSAGQGGNQPQHFGDGTRLSIL.

The CDR3 is CASSWTGGLEQYF. CDR3 in DNA: TGTGCCAGCAGCTGGACAGGGGGCCTCGAGCAGTACTTC. The chain joins TRBV6-2 or TRBV6-3 to TRBJ2-7; TRBD1 matches 11 bases. The germline V gene has CDR1 MNHEY and CDR2 SVGEGT. Trimming cost V 6 bases and J 6 bases; bases outside gene matches: 4. There are 13 residues in the CDR3.

V usage is TRBV6-2 or TRBV6-3 and J usage is TRBJ1-1; no clear D gene. Trimming pared 0 bases from V and 0 bases from J, leaving 14 bases between. Germline-derived CDR1 and CDR2 are MNHEY and SVGEGT. The CDR3 has 17 residues. As DNA, the CDR3 is TGTGCCAGCAGTTACTCGGAGAGAAGGCCCCTGAACACTGAAGCTTTCTTT. This codes for CASSYSERRPLNTEAFF.

The chain is built from TRBV4-1 and TRBJ1-4, with D maybe TRBD1 (6 bases). The germline V and J ends were trimmed by 1 base and 4 bases, with 10 bases remaining between them. This CDR3 has 15 residues. The V gene's germline CDR1 is MGHRA and CDR2 YSYEKL. The CDR3 region is CASSQGYRVNEKLFF. DNA for the CDR3: TGCGCCAGCAGCCAAGGGTACAGGGTTAATGAAAAACTGTTTTTT.

This chain joins TRBV7-9 and TRBJ1-4; 7 bases map to TRBD1. V gave up 6 bases and J gave up 8 bases; unmatched junction bases: 12. The CDR3 runs 15 residues. Germline V gives CDR1 SEHNR, CDR2 FQNEAQ (reference sequence). The CDR3 DNA reads TGTGCCAGCAGGTTAACAGGGGAAGGGCAGGAAAAACTGTTTTTT. This gives the protein CASRLTGEGQEKLFF. The variable domain in full, with the rest retrieved from reference TRBV7-9 and TRBJ1-4, is DTGVSQNPRHKITKRGQNVTFRCDPISEHNRLYWYRQTLGQGPEFLTYFQNEAQLEKSRLLSDRFSAERPKGSFSTLEIQRTEQGDSAMYLCASRLTGEGQEKLFFGSGTQLSVL.

The chain uses TRBV30 and TRBJ1-3; D may be TRBD1 (5 bases). Germline lookup yields CDR1 GTSNPN and CDR2 SVGIG (reference sequence). The CDR3 runs 15 residues. The germline V and J ends were trimmed by 2 bases and 2 bases, with 13 bases remaining between them. The CDR3, as DNA: TGTGCCTGGAGTAGCCCCGGAGGGGCTGGAAACACCATATATTTT. Amino acid sequence: CAWSSPGGAGNTIYF.

The J gene is TRBJ2-7, the V gene TRBV5-4, with TRBD2 as a possible D gene (7 bases). This CDR3 spans 15 amino acids. The V and J ends lost 3 bases and 2 bases respectively, with 15 bases between them. Germline V gene sequence: CDR1 SGHNT, CDR2 YYREEE (reference sequence). In DNA form, the CDR3 reads TGTGCCAGCAGCTGGGGGGCTAGCGGAGCCTACGAGCAGTACTTC. Protein sequence: CASSWGASGAYEQYF.

The V gene is TRBV9, the J gene TRBJ1-1; D call uncertain. The V end lost 4 bases, the J end lost 1 base, and 8 bases lay between the germline ends. The CDR3 length is 13 residues. Germline V gene lookup returns CDR1 SGDLS and CDR2 YYNGEE. CDR3 in DNA: TGTGCCAGCAGCTTCGGGGAGAACACTGAAGCTTTCTTT. Amino acids: CASSFGENTEAFF.

This clone was seen a few times. The genes are TRBV9 and TRBJ1-2; 7 bases are shared with TRBD1. Germline CDR1 is SGDLS and CDR2 is YYNGEE. This CDR3 contains 13 residues. Germline trimming cut 4 bases from V and 7 bases from J; bases unmatched to any gene: 7. Here the CDR3 DNA reads TGTGCCAGCAGCTTAACAGGGGCGGGTGGCTACACCTTC. The encoded protein is CASSLTGAGGYTF.

This clone was seen a handful of times. V and J are TRBV10-3 and TRBJ1-6, with 7 bases that match TRBD1. The CDR3 has 14 amino acids. Germline V lookup: CDR1 ENHRY, CDR2 SYGVKD. After removal of 3 bases from V and 14 bases from J, the junction contained 10 bases not matched to a gene. The DNA for the CDR3 is TGTGCCATCAGTGAAGGGACAGCTGTGGAGTCCCTCCACTTT. This sequence encodes CAISEGTAVESLHF.

V gene TRBV9 combines with J gene TRBJ2-2; 7 bases agree with TRBD1. CDR3 size: 15 residues. V gave up 3 bases and J gave up 6 bases; unmatched junction bases: 8. Germline values: CDR1 SGDLS, CDR2 YYNGEE. CDR3 residues: CASSAPTGRPGELFF. CDR3 DNA sequence: TGTGCCAGCAGCGCACCGACAGGGAGACCCGGGGAGCTGTTTTTT.

V gene TRBV6-2 or TRBV6-3 combines with J gene TRBJ2-5, with 12 nucleotides matching TRBD1. With 5 bases clipped from V and 5 bases from J, the junction kept 9 bases outside the gene matches. Germline V lookup: CDR1 MNHEY, CDR2 SVGEGT. The CDR3 has 16 residues. The CDR3 here is CASSTSGTGGFETQYF. The CDR3 DNA sequence: TGTGCCAGCAGTACTTCCGGGACAGGGGGCTTCGAGACCCAGTACTTC.

This clone was found once. The chain couples TRBV4-1 to TRBJ2-7; D may be TRBD2 (5 bases). Looked up from germline, CDR1 is MGHRA and CDR2 is YSYEKL. The CDR3 totals 16 residues. Trimming removed 0 bases from V and 2 bases from J, with 14 bases in between. The CDR3 nucleotides are TGCGCCAGCAGCCAAGATTATCTGGCGGGCACCTACGAGCAGTACTTC. This sequence encodes CASSQDYLAGTYEQYF.

The chain joins TRBV7-2 to TRBJ2-3; TRBD1 might be the D (6 bases). The CDR3 has 16 amino acids. V lost 5 bases to trimming and J lost 2 bases, with 17 bases between them. Germline V CDR1 and CDR2: SGHTA, FQGNSA. The chain's CDR3 is CASSPQSAGDTDTQYF. The CDR3 DNA follows: TGTGCCAGCAGCCCCCAGTCGGCAGGGGACACAGATACGCAGTATTTT.

The V call is TRBV5-8, the J call TRBJ1-2; weak D call: TRBD1 (6 bases). The ends were cut back, 4 bases at V and 8 bases at J, with 15 bases in the middle. The germline V gene has CDR1 SGHTS and CDR2 YDEGEE. The CDR3 is 13 amino acids. CDR3 bases: TGTGCCAGCAGCCCGAGACAGGATGGCGGCTACACCTTC. Translation: CASSPRQDGGYTF.

The sample holds one count of this clone. The rearrangement joins TRBV6-5 to TRBJ2-7; D is ambiguous. The CDR3 has 15 amino acids. Germline CDR1 and CDR2: MNHEY and SVGAGI. The V gene lost 0 bases and the J gene lost 5 bases, with 14 bases spanning the gap. CDR3 bases: TGTGCCAGCAGTTACTCTAACCTCGGAGCCGACGAGCAGTACTTC. Protein sequence: CASSYSNLGADEQYF.